Only one count was recorded for the clone carrying this T cell receptor beta chain. Its antigen is unknown. The source of the sample is a study of T cell responses to AZD1222 COVID-19 vaccine. Study outcomes and limitations: Donors were largely white British and mainly female; clonal diversity was possibly underestimated.

Sequencing was performed with immunoSEQ multiplex PCR; in TCRdb, only in-frame clones are kept and a portion is missing. The table lists 110,000 to 150,000 clones, approximately 90% of them singletons, with 1.5% to 2% in the top ten. V was pared by 5 bases and J by 0 bases, with 19 bases between. Germline V gene lookup returns CDR1 SGHAT and CDR2 FQNNGV. The length of the CDR3 is 18 residues. The source of this sequence is an adult in good health. The rearrangement joins TRBV11-2 to TRBJ1-4; no reliable D call. This sample comprised peripheral blood, obtained on day 0 of AZD1222 vaccination. This CDR3 reads CASSAGYGLTATNEKLFF. The CDR3 DNA sequence: TGTGCCAGCAGCGCTGGATATGGCTTGACGGCAACTAATGAAAAACTGTTTTTT. Using reference TRBV11-2 and TRBJ1-4 for the parts outside the CDR3, the full variable domain is EAGVAQSPRYKIIEKRQSVAFWCNPISGHATLYWYQQILGQGPKLLIQFQNNGVVDDSQLPKDRFSAERLKGVDSTLKIQPAKLEDSAVYLCASSAGYGLTATNEKLFFGSGTQLSVL.